This T cell receptor beta chain was identified in a study of CD8 T cells in Susac syndrome. About the research overall: Within the sequenced group of Susac syndrome patients, over 5 showed active disease and about 8 were in remission.

The CDR3 contains 15 residues. The trim removed 0 bases at V and 3 bases at J, leaving 5 bases unmatched. Germline CDR1 is SGHDT and CDR2 is YYEEEE. The RNA, about 0.45 to 1 ug, was put through reverse transcription using random hexamers. Each CDR3 protein gets one entry after TCRdb re-called the immunoSEQ multiplex PCR reads with MiXCR. The top ten clones hold around 0.27% of a sample with over 100,000 distinct CDR3 sequences, about 95% of them seen once. The specimen was CD8+ T cells from PBMCs. The rearrangement links TRBV5-6 to TRBJ2-7, with 8 bases lining up with TRBD1. The receptor's source is a human donor with Susac syndrome. CDR3 nucleotide sequence: TGTGCCAGCAGCTTGGACGGCAGGGGGCTCTACGAGCAGTACTTC. Translating gives CASSLDGRGLYEQYF.